A single T cell receptor beta chain is shown here with its context. This sample stems from a study of siplizumab effects on memory and regulatory T cells. Germline loops: CDR1 SGHTA, CDR2 FQGNSA. Between the trimmed V and J ends, which lost 4 bases and 9 bases, there was a span of 10 bases. This CDR3 region has 12 residues. Only in-frame clones appear in the TCRdb table, and some are missing; sequencing was by immunoSEQ multiplex PCR. Of about 40,000 clones in the sample, around 89% were seen once. The receptor was derived from a human donor in good health. The sample taken for sequencing was naive CD4+ T cells sorted from blood. V and J are TRBV7-2 and TRBJ1-5; D call uncertain. The CDR3 nucleotides are TGTGCCAGCAGCTCTCCCGGGCGGCCCCAGCATTTT. As protein: CASSSPGRPQHF.